The present T cell receptor (beta chain) was sequenced within a study of CXCR3-negative and CXCR3-positive naive CD8 T cells. The study's findings and limits: In both naive subsets diversity was comparably high, whereas memory CD8+ cells showed much lower diversity. Naive cells that were CXCR3-positive had more hydrophobic TRB CDR3s (compared with CXCR3-negative naive cells).

The method, 5' RACE with UMI labels, was used to prepare the TRB cDNA libraries. TCRdb reanalyzed the 5' RACE reads and collapses them to one entry per CDR3 protein, without DNA. In all, the sample yields 100,000 to 150,000 distinct CDR3 sequences. Sorting was done in triplicate for each CD8+ T cell subset (approximately 310,000 cells each). Germline values: CDR1 SQVTM, CDR2 ANQGSEA. CDR3 size: 16 residues. Worth noting for this clonotype: Its antigen is undetermined.

V and J are TRBV29-1 and TRBJ1-3; there is no DNA to check the TCRdb D call of TRBD1. The sequence came from a human donor in good health. Some clones in this sample may be carry-over from other donors' samples. Sequenced: naive CXCR3+ CD8+ T cells from blood. Subset described: CD45RO-CCR7+CD27+CD95- naive CD8+ T cells expressing CXCR3 (TNR3+). CDR3 protein: CSVEGGQGLAGNTIYF.